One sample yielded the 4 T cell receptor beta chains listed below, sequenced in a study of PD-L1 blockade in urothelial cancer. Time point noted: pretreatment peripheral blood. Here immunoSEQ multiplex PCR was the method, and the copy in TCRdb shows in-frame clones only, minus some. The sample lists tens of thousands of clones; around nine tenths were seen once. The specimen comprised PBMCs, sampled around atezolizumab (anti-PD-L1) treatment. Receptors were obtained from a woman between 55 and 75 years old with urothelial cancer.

DNA for the CDR3: TGCGCCAGCAGCCTCGGAAGGGCGGGCACCGGGGAGCTGTTTTTT. This encodes CASSLGRAGTGELFF. The V and J genes are TRBV4-3 and TRBJ2-2; D possibly corresponds to TRBD2 (5 bases). The germline V gene encodes CDR1 LGHNA and CDR2 YSLEER. CDR3 length: 15 residues. V lost 4 bases and J lost 4, with 13 bases in between.

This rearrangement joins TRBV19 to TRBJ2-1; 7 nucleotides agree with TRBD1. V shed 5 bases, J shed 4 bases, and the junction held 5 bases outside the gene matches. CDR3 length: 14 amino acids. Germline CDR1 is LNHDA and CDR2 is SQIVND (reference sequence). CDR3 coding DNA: TGTGCCAGTAGTGACAGGGCCACATACAATGAGCAGTTCTTC. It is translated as CASSDRATYNEQFF. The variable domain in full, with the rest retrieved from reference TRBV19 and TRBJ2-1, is DGGITQSPKYLFRKEGQNVTLSCEQNLNHDAMYWYRQDPGQGLRLIYYSQIVNDFQKGDIAEGYSVSREKKESFPLTVTSAQKNPTAFYLCASSDRATYNEQFFGPGTRLTVL.

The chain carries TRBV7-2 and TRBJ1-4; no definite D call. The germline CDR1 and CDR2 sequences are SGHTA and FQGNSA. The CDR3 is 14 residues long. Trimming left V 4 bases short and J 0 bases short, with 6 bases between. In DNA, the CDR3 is TGTGCCAGCAGCTCAGTTGCAACTAATGAAAAACTGTTTTTT. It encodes CASSSVATNEKLFF. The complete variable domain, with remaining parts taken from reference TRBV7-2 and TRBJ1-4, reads GAGVSQSPSNKVTEKGKDVELRCDPISGHTALYWYRQSLGQGLEFLIYFQGNSAPDKSGLPSDRFSAERTGGSVSTLTIQRTQQEDSAVYLCASSSVATNEKLFFGSGTQLSVL.

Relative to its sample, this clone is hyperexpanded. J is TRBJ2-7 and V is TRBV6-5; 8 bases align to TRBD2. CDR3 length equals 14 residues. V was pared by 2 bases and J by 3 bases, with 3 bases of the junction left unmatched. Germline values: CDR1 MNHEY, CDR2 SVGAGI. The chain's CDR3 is CASSYGGRIYEQYF. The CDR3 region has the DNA TGTGCCAGCAGTTACGGCGGGAGGATCTACGAGCAGTACTTC.